The clone carrying this T cell receptor beta chain was counted only a few times. Its target is not known. The sample belongs to a study of regulatory T cells in long-lasting Graves disease. Study context: The study enrolled newly diagnosed Graves' patients on antithyroid drugs under 3 months.

Libraries of TCR beta came from iRepertoire HTBI primers plus Arm-PCR of CDR3 regions. TCRdb processed the multiplex PCR reads anew with MiXCR; each CDR3 protein has one entry. This sample yields about 610,000 distinct CDR3 sequences, of which approximately 16% are seen a single time; 12% belongs to the top ten. Study-wide results and caveats: Peripheral blood, not thyroid tissue, was the sole material studied. For persistent Graves' patients, TCR diversity was lower than for newly diagnosed ones.

This CDR3 region has 19 residues. Trimming left V 3 bases short and J 0 bases short, with 22 bases between. Germline values: CDR1 MDHEN, CDR2 SYDVKM. Time point specified: newly diagnosed GD, antithyroid drugs for less than 3 months. Isolated PBMC RNA provided the starting material for the TCR library. This same sample was also part of a study on T cells in Graves' hyperthyroidism and ophthalmopathy.

The sequencing used peripheral blood mononuclear cells (PBMCs), collected at new diagnosis, from a patient treated with antithyroid drugs. V is TRBV28 and J is TRBJ2-3; unclear D gene. This TCR derives from a man younger than 35 with Graves disease. CDR3 residues: CASSFPITLARISTDTQYF. The DNA for the CDR3 is TGTGCCAGCAGTTTCCCCATAACCCTTGCCCGGATAAGCACAGATACGCAGTATTTT.